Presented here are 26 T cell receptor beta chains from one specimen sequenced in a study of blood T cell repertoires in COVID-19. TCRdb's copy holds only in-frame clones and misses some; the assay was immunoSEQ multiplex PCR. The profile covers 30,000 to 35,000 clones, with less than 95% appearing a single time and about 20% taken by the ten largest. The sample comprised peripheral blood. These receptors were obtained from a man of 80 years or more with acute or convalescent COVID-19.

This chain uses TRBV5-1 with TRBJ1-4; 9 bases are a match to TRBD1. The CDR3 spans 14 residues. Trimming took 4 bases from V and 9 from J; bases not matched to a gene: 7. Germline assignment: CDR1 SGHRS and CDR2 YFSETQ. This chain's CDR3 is CASSMTGGDKKLFF. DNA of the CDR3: TGCGCCAGCAGCATGACAGGGGGTGATAAAAAACTGTTTTTT. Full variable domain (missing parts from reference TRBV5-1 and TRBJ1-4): KAGVTQTPRYLIKTRGQQVTLSCSPISGHRSVSWYQQTPGQGLQFLFEYFSETQRNKGNFPGRFSGRQFSNSRSEMNVSTLELGDSALYLCASSMTGGDKKLFFGSGTQLSVL.

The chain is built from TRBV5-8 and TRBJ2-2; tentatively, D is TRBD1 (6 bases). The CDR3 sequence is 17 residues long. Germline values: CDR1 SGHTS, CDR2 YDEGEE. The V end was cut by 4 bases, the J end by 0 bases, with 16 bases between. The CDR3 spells CASSRTWDTANTGELFF. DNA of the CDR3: TGTGCCAGCAGCCGGACGTGGGACACCGCGAACACCGGGGAGCTGTTTTTT.

The CDR3 bases are TGCGCCAGCAGCCTCAAAAGTAGGGGGCGAGACTATGGCTACACCTTC. Encoded protein: CASSLKSRGRDYGYTF. V and J are TRBV4-1 and TRBJ1-2; 7 bases align to TRBD1. The trim removed 4 bases at V and 3 bases at J, leaving 11 bases unmatched. Germline V lookup: CDR1 MGHRA, CDR2 YSYEKL. The CDR3 consists of 16 residues.

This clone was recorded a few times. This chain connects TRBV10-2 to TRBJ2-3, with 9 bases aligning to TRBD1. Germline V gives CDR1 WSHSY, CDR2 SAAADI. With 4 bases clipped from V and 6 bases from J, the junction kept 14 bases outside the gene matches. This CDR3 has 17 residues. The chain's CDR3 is CASSGDREGRFLDTQYF. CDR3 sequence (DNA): TGCGCCAGCAGTGGGGACAGGGAAGGCCGGTTTCTGGATACGCAGTATTTT.

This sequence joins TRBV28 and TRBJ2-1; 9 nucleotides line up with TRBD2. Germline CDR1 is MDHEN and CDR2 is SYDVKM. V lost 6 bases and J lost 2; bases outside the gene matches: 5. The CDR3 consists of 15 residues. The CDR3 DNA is TGTGCCAGCAGGGGAGCGGGGGGACCCTACAATGAGCAGTTCTTC. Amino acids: CASRGAGGPYNEQFF.

In nucleotides, the CDR3 is TGCAGCGTTGGGACAGCCTCTGGAAACACCATATATTTT. Translating gives CSVGTASGNTIYF. J is TRBJ1-3 and V is TRBV29-1; tentatively, D is TRBD1 (6 bases). Germline V gives CDR1 SQVTM, CDR2 ANQGSEA. V gave up 4 bases and J gave up 0 bases, with 7 bases separating them. The CDR3 loop spans 13 amino acids.

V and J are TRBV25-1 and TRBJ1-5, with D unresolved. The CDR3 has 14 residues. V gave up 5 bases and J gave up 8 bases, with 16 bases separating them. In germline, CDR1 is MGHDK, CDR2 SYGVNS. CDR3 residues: CASSQMEVREPQHF. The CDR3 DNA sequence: TGTGCCAGCAGTCAAATGGAGGTGAGGGAGCCCCAGCATTTT.

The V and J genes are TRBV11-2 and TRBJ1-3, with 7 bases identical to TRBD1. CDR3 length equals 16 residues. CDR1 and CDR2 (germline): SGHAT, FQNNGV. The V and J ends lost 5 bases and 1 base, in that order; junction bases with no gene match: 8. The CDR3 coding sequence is TGTGCCAGCAGCCGGGACAGAGGGCGATCTGGAAACACCATATATTTT. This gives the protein CASSRDRGRSGNTIYF.

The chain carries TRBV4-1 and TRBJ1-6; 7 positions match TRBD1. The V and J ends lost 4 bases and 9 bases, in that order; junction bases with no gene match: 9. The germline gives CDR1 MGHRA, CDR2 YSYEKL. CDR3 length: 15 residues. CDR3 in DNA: TGCGCCAGCAGCCTCCTCCGACAGGGTACTTCACCCCTCCACTTT. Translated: CASSLLRQGTSPLHF.

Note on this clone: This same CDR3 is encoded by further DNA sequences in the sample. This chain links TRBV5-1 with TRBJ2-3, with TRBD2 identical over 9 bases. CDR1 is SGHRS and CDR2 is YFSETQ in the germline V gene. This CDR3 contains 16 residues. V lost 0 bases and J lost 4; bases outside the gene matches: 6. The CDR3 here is CASSLEGRGGPDTQYF. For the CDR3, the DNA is TGCGCCAGCAGCTTGGAGGGGCGGGGGGGCCCAGATACGCAGTATTTT.

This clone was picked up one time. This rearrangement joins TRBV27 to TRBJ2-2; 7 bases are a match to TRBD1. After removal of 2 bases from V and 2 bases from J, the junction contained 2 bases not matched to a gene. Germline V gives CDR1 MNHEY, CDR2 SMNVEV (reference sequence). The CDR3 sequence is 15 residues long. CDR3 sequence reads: CASSLRGRNTGELFF. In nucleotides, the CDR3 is TGTGCCAGCAGTTTAAGGGGGCGCAACACCGGGGAGCTGTTTTTT.

The CDR3 DNA reads TGCGCCAGCAGTGGGGACAGGAACACTGAAGCTTTCTTT. Amino acids: CASSGDRNTEAFF. The rearrangement joins TRBV10-2 to TRBJ1-1; the match to TRBD1 covers 7 bases. The ends lost 4 bases at V and 1 base at J; junction bases unmatched: 0. The CDR3 consists of 13 residues. Looked up from germline, CDR1 is WSHSY and CDR2 is SAAADI.

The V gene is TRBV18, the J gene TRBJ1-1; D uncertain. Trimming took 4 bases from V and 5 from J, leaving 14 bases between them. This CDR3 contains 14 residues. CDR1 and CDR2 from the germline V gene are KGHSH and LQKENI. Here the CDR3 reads CASSLREGSTEAFF. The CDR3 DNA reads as TGTGCCAGCTCACTCCGGGAAGGTTCAACTGAAGCTTTCTTT.

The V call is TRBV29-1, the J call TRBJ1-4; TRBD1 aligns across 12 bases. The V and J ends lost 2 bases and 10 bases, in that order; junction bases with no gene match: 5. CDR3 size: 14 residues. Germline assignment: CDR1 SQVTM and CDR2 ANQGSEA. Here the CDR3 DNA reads TGCAGCGTTGAACTCCGGGACAGGGGGCGAAAACTGTTTTTT. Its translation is CSVELRDRGRKLFF.

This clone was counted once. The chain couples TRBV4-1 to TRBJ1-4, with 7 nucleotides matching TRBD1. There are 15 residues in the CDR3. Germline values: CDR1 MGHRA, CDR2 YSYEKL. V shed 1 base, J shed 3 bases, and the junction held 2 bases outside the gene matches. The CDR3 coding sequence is TGCGCCAGCAGCCAAGGTGACAGGGCTAATGAAAAACTGTTTTTT. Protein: CASSQGDRANEKLFF.

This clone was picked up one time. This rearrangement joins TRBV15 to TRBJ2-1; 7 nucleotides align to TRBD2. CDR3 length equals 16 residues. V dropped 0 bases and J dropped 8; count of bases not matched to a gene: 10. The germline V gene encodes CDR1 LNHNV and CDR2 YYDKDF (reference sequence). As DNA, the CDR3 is TGTGCCACCAGCAGAGATCATACCCGGGGGGTGTATGAGCAGTTCTTC. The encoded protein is CATSRDHTRGVYEQFF.

The CDR3 DNA reads as TGTGCCAGCAGCCGGTGGGACAGCTTCTCTGGAAACACCATATATTTT. Translating it yields CASSRWDSFSGNTIYF. This chain joins TRBV5-5 and TRBJ1-3, with 7 bases aligning to TRBD1. CDR1 and CDR2 (germline): SGHKS, YYEKEE (reference sequence). The CDR3 totals 16 residues. Trimming took 4 bases from V and 0 from J; bases not matched to a gene: 7.

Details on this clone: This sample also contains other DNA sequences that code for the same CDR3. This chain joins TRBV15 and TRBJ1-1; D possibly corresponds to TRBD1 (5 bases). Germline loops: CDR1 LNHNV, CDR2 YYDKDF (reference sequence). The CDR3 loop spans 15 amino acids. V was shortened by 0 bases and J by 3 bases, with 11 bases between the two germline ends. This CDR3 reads CATSRDRWGDTEAFF. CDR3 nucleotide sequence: TGTGCCACCAGCAGAGATCGTTGGGGGGACACTGAAGCTTTCTTT. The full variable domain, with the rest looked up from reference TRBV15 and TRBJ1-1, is DAMVIQNPRYQVTQFGKPVTLSCSQTLNHNVMYWYQQKSSQAPKLLFHYYDKDFNNEADTPDNFQSRRPNTSFCFLDIRSPGLGDTAMYLCATSRDRWGDTEAFFGQGTRLTVV.

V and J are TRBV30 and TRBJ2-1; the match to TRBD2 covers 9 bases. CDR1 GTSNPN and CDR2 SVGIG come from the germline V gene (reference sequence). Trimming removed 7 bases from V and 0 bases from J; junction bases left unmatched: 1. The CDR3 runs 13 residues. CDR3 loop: CALLAGSYNEQFF. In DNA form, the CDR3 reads TGTGCCTTACTAGCGGGCTCCTACAATGAGCAGTTCTTC.

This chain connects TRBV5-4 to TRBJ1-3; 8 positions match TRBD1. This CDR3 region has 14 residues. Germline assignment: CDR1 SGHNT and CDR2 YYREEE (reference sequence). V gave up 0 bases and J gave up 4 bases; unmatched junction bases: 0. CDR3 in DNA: TGTGCCAGCAGCTTGGCAGGGGGCGGAAACACCATATATTTT. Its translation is CASSLAGGGNTIYF.

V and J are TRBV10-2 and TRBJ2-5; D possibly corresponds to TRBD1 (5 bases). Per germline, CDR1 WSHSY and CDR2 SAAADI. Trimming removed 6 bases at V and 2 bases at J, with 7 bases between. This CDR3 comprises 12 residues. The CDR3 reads CASSRAQETQYF. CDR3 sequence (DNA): TGCGCCAGCAGCAGGGCTCAAGAGACCCAGTACTTC.

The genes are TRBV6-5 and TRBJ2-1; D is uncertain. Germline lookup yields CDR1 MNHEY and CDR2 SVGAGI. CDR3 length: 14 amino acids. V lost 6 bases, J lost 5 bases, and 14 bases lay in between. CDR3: CASREWRLDNEQFF. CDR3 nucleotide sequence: TGTGCCAGCAGGGAGTGGCGTCTCGACAATGAGCAGTTCTTC.

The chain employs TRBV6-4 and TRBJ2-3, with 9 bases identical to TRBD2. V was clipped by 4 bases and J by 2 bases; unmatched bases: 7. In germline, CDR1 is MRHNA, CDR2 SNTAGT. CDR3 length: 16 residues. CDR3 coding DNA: TGTGCCAGCAGTGTGGCTAGCGGGGCCCCCACAGATACGCAGTATTTT. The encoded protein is CASSVASGAPTDTQYF.

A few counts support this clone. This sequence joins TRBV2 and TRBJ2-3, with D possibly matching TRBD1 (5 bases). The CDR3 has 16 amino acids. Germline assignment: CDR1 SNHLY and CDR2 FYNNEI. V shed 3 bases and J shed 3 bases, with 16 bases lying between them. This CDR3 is CASSEAKGSRTDTQYF. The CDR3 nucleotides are TGTGCCAGCAGTGAGGCGAAGGGGTCTCGGACAGATACGCAGTATTTT.

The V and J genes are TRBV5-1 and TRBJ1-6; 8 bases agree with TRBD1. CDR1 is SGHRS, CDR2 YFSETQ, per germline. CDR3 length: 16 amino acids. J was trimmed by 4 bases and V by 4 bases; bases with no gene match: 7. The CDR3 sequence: CASSRTGRGYNSPLHF. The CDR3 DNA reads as TGCGCCAGCAGCCGGACAGGGAGAGGGTATAATTCACCCCTCCACTTT.

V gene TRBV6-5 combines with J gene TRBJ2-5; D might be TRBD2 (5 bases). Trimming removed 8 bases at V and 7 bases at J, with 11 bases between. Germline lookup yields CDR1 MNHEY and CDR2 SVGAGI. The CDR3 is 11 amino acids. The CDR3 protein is CASLVAGTQYF. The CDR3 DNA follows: TGTGCCAGCTTAGTGGCGGGGACCCAGTACTTC.